This T cell receptor (beta chain) was profiled in a study of graft-versus-host responses after intestinal transplantation. Study information: Recipients had multivisceral, liver-intestinal, or isolated intestinal transplants. Anti-thymocyte globulin induction, then tacrolimus and steroids for about three years, went to all recipients. Notes on the study in general: In patients with graft-donor T cell macrochimerism, allograft graft-versus-host to host-versus-graft clonal ratios were high. There were GvH clones found in recipient marrow, and some of them appeared first in ileum or blood.

This table comes from immunoSEQ multiplex PCR, and its TCRdb copy is limited to in-frame clones, with some not included. The data contain roughly 69,000 clones, 80% to 95% of them singletons. Per the germline V gene, CDR1 is MGHRA and CDR2 is YSYEKL. This CDR3 has 14 residues. The ends were cut back, 4 bases at V and 6 bases at J, with 16 bases in the middle. Concerning this clone itself: As yet, its antigen is unknown.

The V and J genes are TRBV4-1 and TRBJ2-7, with D maybe TRBD2 (5 bases). The TCR comes from a human patient who received an intestinal transplant, so some T cells may come from the graft donor. Sequenced here: bone marrow, sampled approximately 700 days after intestinal transplantation. DNA for the CDR3: TGCGCCAGCAGCCCACCTTGGGAGCATGGCGAGCAGTACTTC. Amino acid sequence: CASSPPWEHGEQYF.